This TCR beta chain was identified in a study of T cells in Graves' hyperthyroidism and ophthalmopathy. This clonotype has a count of ten or more. Its antigen is not identified. Criteria for exclusion of patients were uncontrolled infection, other autoimmune disease, pregnancy or lactation. The investigators amplified TCR beta CDR3 regions from RNA transcripts. HTBI primers were the set used in a first-round RT-PCR of the TCR CDR3. TCRdb re-called the multiplex PCR reads with MiXCR, one entry per CDR3 protein. Of fewer than 650,000 distinct CDR3 sequences listed, 40% to 50% are singletons. V lost 6 bases, J lost 9 bases, and 5 bases stayed unmatched. The CDR3 is 12 residues long. Findings and limits, study-wide: Also found in blood were most expanded thyroid clonotypes above 0.001. The authors' 13 V-J model separated ophthalmopathy from stable hyperthyroidism.

The source is an adult woman with Graves' disease, either hyperthyroidism or ophthalmopathy (not recorded which). The chain uses TRBV12-3 or TRBV12-4 and TRBJ1-1; 9 nucleotides agree with TRBD1. The sequenced sample consisted of peripheral blood or thyroid tissue (not recorded which). DNA for the CDR3: TGTGCCAGCAGGAGGGGACAGGGAAAAGCTTTCTTT. Residues: CASRRGQGKAFF.